Below, 20 T cell receptor beta chains from the same sample are listed, as sequenced in a study of shared clonotypes between healthy human individuals. Assay: immunoSEQ multiplex PCR; the TCRdb copy retains only in-frame clones and omits some. The sample has about 500,000 clones; roughly 80% are singletons. The specimen sequenced was PBMCs. The source is a woman between 40 and 50 years old in good health. Some clones in this sample may be carry-over from other donors' samples.

This clone was counted many times. This CDR3 is also generated by other DNA sequences in the sample. The gene calls are TRBV28 and TRBJ1-5; 9 bases match TRBD1. The CDR3 extends over 13 amino acids. Per the germline V gene, CDR1 is MDHEN and CDR2 is SYDVKM. Losses at the gene ends were 6 bases for V and 5 bases for J; bases not matched to a gene: 2. The CDR3, as DNA: TGTGCCAGCAGGGGACAGGGCGATCAGCCCCAGCATTTT. This encodes CASRGQGDQPQHF.

The chain has TRBV5-1 and TRBJ1-4, with D unresolved. Germline CDR1 reads SGHRS; CDR2 reads YFSETQ. The germline V and J ends were trimmed by 4 bases and 6 bases, with 13 bases remaining between them. The CDR3 runs 14 residues. CDR3 DNA: TGCGCCAGCAGCAGCCGGGAAGGAGATGAAAAACTGTTTTTT. Translating gives CASSSREGDEKLFF. The full variable domain, its missing parts supplied by reference TRBV5-1 and TRBJ1-4, is KAGVTQTPRYLIKTRGQQVTLSCSPISGHRSVSWYQQTPGQGLQFLFEYFSETQRNKGNFPGRFSGRQFSNSRSEMNVSTLELGDSALYLCASSSREGDEKLFFGSGTQLSVL.

The chain combines TRBV9 with TRBJ2-1; D is ambiguous. Trimming stripped 0 bases from V and 6 bases from J, with 10 bases between. The CDR3 covers 14 residues. Germline CDR1 SGDLS, CDR2 YYNGEE. This CDR3 is CASSVEGDLNEQFF. For the CDR3, the DNA is TGTGCCAGCAGCGTAGAAGGTGACCTCAATGAGCAGTTCTTC.

A few counts support this clone. The chain has TRBV11-2 and TRBJ2-3, with TRBD2 matching over 8 bases. The CDR3 spans 15 residues. CDR1 SGHAT and CDR2 FQNNGV come from the germline V gene. V trimming: 4 bases; J trimming: 10 bases; junction bases outside the gene matches: 13. CDR3 in amino acids: CASSSGTRDYWAQYF. The CDR3 region has the DNA TGTGCCAGCAGCTCCGGGACTAGAGACTATTGGGCGCAGTATTTT.

CDR3 sequence: CASSERRNEKLFF. CDR3 coding DNA: TGTGCCAGCAGCGAGAGGAGAAATGAAAAACTGTTTTTT. The J gene is TRBJ1-4, the V gene TRBV9; D is uncertain. The germline V gene has CDR1 SGDLS and CDR2 YYNGEE. The CDR3 covers 13 residues. Deletions cut 3 bases from V and 5 bases from J, with 8 bases between.

The genes are TRBV7-2 and TRBJ1-1, with 7 nucleotides matching TRBD1. CDR1 and CDR2 from the germline V gene are SGHTA and FQGNSA. The CDR3 contains 13 residues. V trimming: 5 bases; J trimming: 3 bases; junction bases outside the gene matches: 3. CDR3 loop: CASSPRGDTEAFF. In nucleotides, the CDR3 is TGTGCCAGCAGCCCCAGGGGGGACACTGAAGCTTTCTTT.

This clone was detected only a few times. V usage is TRBV11-2 and J usage is TRBJ1-2; 8 bases line up with TRBD1. CDR1 is SGHAT and CDR2 is FQNNGV in the germline V gene. V was clipped by 5 bases and J by 6 bases; unmatched bases: 8. The CDR3 is 14 residues long. CDR3 in amino acids: CASSARDRRDGYTF. The CDR3, as DNA: TGTGCCAGCAGCGCCCGGGACAGGCGGGATGGCTACACCTTC.

J is TRBJ2-1 and V is TRBV4-1; the D is unclear. CDR3 length: 15 residues. CDR1 MGHRA and CDR2 YSYEKL come from the germline V gene. V was shortened by 3 bases and J by 9 bases, with 18 bases between the two germline ends. The CDR3 reads CASSHRWPEQSEQFF. Here the CDR3 DNA reads TGCGCCAGCAGCCACCGTTGGCCAGAGCAGTCTGAGCAGTTCTTC.

This chain connects TRBV7-9 to TRBJ2-2; 12 bases are shared with TRBD2. The CDR3 runs to 19 residues. After removal of 5 bases from V and 0 bases from J, the junction contained 10 bases not matched to a gene. Per germline, CDR1 SEHNR and CDR2 FQNEAQ (reference sequence). The CDR3 region is CASSPRASGRDSNTGELFF. In DNA form, the CDR3 reads TGTGCCAGCAGCCCAAGGGCTAGCGGGAGGGACTCGAACACCGGGGAGCTGTTTTTT. The whole variable domain, filled in from reference TRBV7-9 and TRBJ2-2, reads DTGVSQNPRHKITKRGQNVTFRCDPISEHNRLYWYRQTLGQGPEFLTYFQNEAQLEKSRLLSDRFSAERPKGSFSTLEIQRTEQGDSAMYLCASSPRASGRDSNTGELFFGEGSRLTVL.

The CDR3 loop is CAISPGQGYGYTF. CDR3 nucleotide sequence: TGTGCCATCAGCCCGGGACAGGGCTATGGCTACACCTTC. V usage is TRBV10-3 and J usage is TRBJ1-2; TRBD1 aligns across 9 bases. The CDR3 sequence is 13 residues long. The germline gives CDR1 ENHRY, CDR2 SYGVKD. With 6 bases clipped from V and 4 bases from J, the junction kept 3 bases outside the gene matches.

The rearrangement joins TRBV25-1 to TRBJ1-2, with 7 bases matching TRBD1. CDR3 length equals 15 residues. J lost 2 bases, V lost 6 bases, and 9 bases had no gene match. Germline CDR1 MGHDK, CDR2 SYGVNS. The CDR3 DNA sequence: TGTGCCAGCAGCCTTACAGGGGTCGCCAACTATGGCTACACCTTC. It encodes CASSLTGVANYGYTF.

The chain employs TRBV7-8 and TRBJ1-5; TRBD1 matches 9 bases. This CDR3 is 15 amino acids long. V was clipped by 1 base and J by 9 bases; unmatched bases: 7. Germline V CDR1 and CDR2: SGHVS, FQNEAQ. The DNA of the CDR3 is TGTGCCAGCAGCTTAGGGACAGGGGACTTTTGGCCCCAGCATTTT. It codes for CASSLGTGDFWPQHF.

The V and J genes are TRBV5-6 and TRBJ1-5; TRBD1 matches 7 bases. The CDR3 consists of 15 residues. CDR1 and CDR2 (germline): SGHDT, YYEEEE. Losses at the gene ends were 4 bases for V and 5 bases for J; bases not matched to a gene: 9. The chain's CDR3 is CASSVTGSGDQPQHF. The CDR3 nucleotides read TGTGCCAGCAGCGTGACAGGGTCGGGCGATCAGCCCCAGCATTTT.

A note on this clone: A much larger clone is a single base away; this may be a read error. The V call is TRBV6-4, the J call TRBJ2-3, with D possibly being TRBD2 (6 bases). CDR1 and CDR2 (germline): MRHNA, SNTAGT. V was trimmed by 5 bases and J by 0 bases, leaving 9 bases between them. The CDR3 is made up of 14 amino acids. The DNA for the CDR3 is TGTGCCAGCAGTTCGGGACTTAGCACAGATACGCAGTATTTT. It is translated as CASSSGLSTDTQYF.

The rearrangement joins TRBV25-1 to TRBJ2-5; D may be TRBD2 (6 bases). The CDR3 loop spans 14 amino acids. Germline V lookup: CDR1 MGHDK, CDR2 SYGVNS. V lost 6 bases and J 4 bases, leaving 15 bases between the germline ends. CDR3 loop: CASSSGGAGETQYF. CDR3 nucleotide sequence: TGTGCCAGCAGCTCGGGCGGGGCTGGAGAGACCCAGTACTTC. The full variable domain, rest sourced from reference TRBV25-1 and TRBJ2-5, is EADIYQTPRYLVIGTGKKITLECSQTMGHDKMYWYQQDPGMELHLIHYSYGVNSTEKGDLSSESTVSRIRTEHFPLTLESARPSHTSQYLCASSSGGAGETQYFGPGTRLLVL.

Points on this clone: Other DNA sequences from this sample encode an identical CDR3 as well. The rearrangement uses TRBV5-1 and TRBJ2-5; 9 bases line up with TRBD1. V lost 4 bases to trimming and J lost 0 bases; unmatched junction nucleotides: 1. Germline loops: CDR1 SGHRS, CDR2 YFSETQ. The CDR3 has 14 amino acids. Written as DNA, the CDR3 is TGCGCCAGCAGCGGACAGGGGTACCAAGAGACCCAGTACTTC. Translated: CASSGQGYQETQYF.

This chain links TRBV27 with TRBJ2-5, with D possibly being TRBD2 (6 bases). Germline CDR1 is MNHEY and CDR2 is SMNVEV (reference sequence). The CDR3 spans 12 residues. Trimming shortened V by 8 bases and J by 3 bases, and 10 bases separated the two germline ends. The CDR3 DNA reads as TGTGCCAGCGGGTGGGGGGAAGAGACCCAGTACTTC. Its protein is CASGWGEETQYF.

For this clone: The conserved phenylalanine or tryptophan is not found at the CDR3 terminus, so this likely reflects a read error. Other DNA sequences of this sample code for an identical CDR3. The chain has TRBV11-2 and TRBJ2-7; either TRBD1 or TRBD2 may fit D (5 bases each). In germline, CDR1 is SGHAT, CDR2 FQNNGV. V was cut by 3 bases and J by 2 bases, with 17 bases left in between. The CDR3 is 16 residues long. The CDR3 region is CASSLELWVGAYEQYL. The DNA of the CDR3 is TGTGCCAGCAGCTTGGAGTTGTGGGTGGGGGCCTACGAGCAGTACCTC.

The chain couples TRBV7-2 to TRBJ2-7; 8 nucleotides match TRBD2. Germline V CDR1 and CDR2: SGHTA, FQGNSA. V was pared by 3 bases and J by 0 bases, with 4 bases of the junction left unmatched. This CDR3 comprises 15 residues. The CDR3: CASSFGSGGSYEQYF. The CDR3 DNA follows: TGTGCCAGCAGCTTCGGGAGCGGGGGCTCCTACGAGCAGTACTTC.

The chain employs TRBV19 and TRBJ1-2, with D perhaps matching TRBD1 (5 bases). This CDR3 has 13 residues. CDR1 and CDR2 (germline): LNHDA, SQIVND (reference sequence). The V and J ends lost 3 bases and 4 bases respectively, with 9 bases between them. Written as DNA, the CDR3 is TGTGCCAGTAGTATTCAGGGTATCTATGGCTACACCTTC. It specifies CASSIQGIYGYTF.